Each of the 22 T cell receptor beta chains below was sequenced from the same sample in a study of blood T cell repertoires in COVID-19. Assay used: immunoSEQ multiplex PCR; TCRdb lists only in-frame clones, some missing. Of nearly 350,000 clones in the sample, approximately 87% were seen once. Input material: peripheral blood. The receptor set was obtained from a woman between 45 and 65 years old with COVID-19, enrolled during active disease.

The chain uses TRBV7-2 and TRBJ2-1; 8 nucleotides line up with TRBD1. The CDR3 consists of 16 residues. V was clipped by 6 bases and J by 4 bases; unmatched bases: 11. Germline CDR1 SGHTA, CDR2 FQGNSA. CDR3 residues: CASRGRVGQGYNEQFF. CDR3 sequence (DNA): TGTGCCAGCAGAGGACGTGTCGGACAGGGATACAATGAGCAGTTCTTC.

DNA for the CDR3: TGTGCCAGCAGCTTATCGGGATCCGAGCAGTACTTC. Protein product: CASSLSGSEQYF. The chain links TRBV7-9 to TRBJ2-7; possibly TRBD2 for D (5 bases). Looked up from germline, CDR1 is SEHNR and CDR2 is FQNEAQ (reference sequence). The CDR3 extends over 12 amino acids. Trimming cost V 2 bases and J 6 bases, with 8 bases left between them.

This clone was recorded once. The chain joins TRBV5-1 to TRBJ2-3; tentative D call: TRBD1 (5 bases). Germline CDR1 SGHRS, CDR2 YFSETQ. V was trimmed by 0 bases and J by 5 bases, leaving 16 bases between them. CDR3 length: 16 residues. This CDR3 reads CASSLAASRAGDTQYF. Written as DNA, the CDR3 is TGCGCCAGCAGCTTGGCCGCGAGCAGGGCCGGAGATACGCAGTATTTT.

V and J are TRBV6-5 and TRBJ1-1; 10 nucleotides line up with TRBD1. Losses at the gene ends were 11 bases for V and 1 base for J; bases not matched to a gene: 10. The CDR3 contains 15 residues. Looked up from germline, CDR1 is MNHEY and CDR2 is SVGAGI. The CDR3 region is CAAGPGTGANTEAFF. CDR3 DNA sequence: TGTGCCGCGGGACCCGGGACAGGGGCGAACACTGAAGCTTTCTTT.

This clone was seen once. The chain couples TRBV7-2 to TRBJ1-1; D not resolved. The CDR3 spans 13 residues. The germline V gene has CDR1 SGHTA and CDR2 FQGNSA. V lost 5 bases and J lost 1, with 8 bases in between. CDR3 sequence reads: CASSLQENTEAFF. CDR3 bases: TGTGCCAGCAGCCTTCAGGAGAACACTGAAGCTTTCTTT. Together with reference TRBV7-2 and TRBJ1-1, the CDR3 gives the full variable domain: GAGVSQSPSNKVTEKGKDVELRCDPISGHTALYWYRQSLGQGLEFLIYFQGNSAPDKSGLPSDRFSAERTGGSVSTLTIQRTQQEDSAVYLCASSLQENTEAFFGQGTRLTVV.

This clone was counted between two and nine times. The chain recombines TRBV6-5 with TRBJ2-3; 9 bases align to TRBD2. Germline assignment: CDR1 MNHEY and CDR2 SVGAGI. J lost 5 bases, V lost 0 bases, and 0 bases had no gene match. The CDR3 has 14 amino acids. The CDR3 protein is CASSYSSGRDTQYF. CDR3 sequence (DNA): TGTGCCAGCAGTTACTCTAGCGGGAGAGATACGCAGTATTTT.

This clone has only a few counts. The chain recombines TRBV4-1 with TRBJ2-7; D unclear. CDR3 length equals 14 residues. CDR1 MGHRA and CDR2 YSYEKL come from the germline V gene. Trimming cost V 0 bases and J 6 bases, with 12 bases left between them. CDR3 coding DNA: TGCGCCAGCAGCCAAGAACCGGTGAGCTCCGAGCAGTACTTC. Translating it yields CASSQEPVSSEQYF.

The genes are TRBV5-1 and TRBJ1-3, with D possibly TRBD1 on 6 matching bases. This CDR3 has 16 residues. Germline V lookup: CDR1 SGHRS, CDR2 YFSETQ. V lost 0 bases, J lost 3 bases, and 13 bases lay in between. DNA of the CDR3: TGCGCCAGCAGCTTGGCCGAAGGGGGTGGTGGAAACACCATATATTTT. This translates into CASSLAEGGGGNTIYF.

The rearrangement links TRBV4-2 to TRBJ1-2; 9 bases agree with TRBD1. Looked up from germline, CDR1 is LGHNA and CDR2 is YNFKEQ. The CDR3 is 15 residues long. J was trimmed by 7 bases and V by 2 bases; bases with no gene match: 8. The CDR3 sequence is CASSQPGQGASGYTF. CDR3 sequence (DNA): TGTGCCAGCAGCCAACCGGGACAGGGTGCAAGTGGCTACACCTTC.

The chain has TRBV6-2 or TRBV6-3 and TRBJ1-3, with D perhaps TRBD1 (6 bases). V was shortened by 11 bases and J by 1 base, with 18 bases between the two germline ends. CDR1 is MNHEY and CDR2 is SVGEGT in the germline V gene. The CDR3 contains 15 residues. The CDR3 DNA follows: TGTGCCTGCCGCCGGGACATCCTATCTGGAAACACCATATATTTT. Translating it yields CACRRDILSGNTIYF.

The J gene is TRBJ2-5, the V gene TRBV24-1; D perhaps matches TRBD2 (6 bases). V lost 4 bases to trimming and J lost 2 bases, with 13 bases between them. CDR3 size: 15 residues. Per germline, CDR1 KGHDR and CDR2 SFDVKD. In DNA, the CDR3 is TGTGCCACCAGTGAGGGCGGGAAGGGGCAAGAGACCCAGTACTTC. Amino acid sequence: CATSEGGKGQETQYF.

The CDR3 DNA is TGTGCCAGTACCTCGGGACACCTGCTGCCCGAGCAGTACTTC. Translated, it gives CASTSGHLLPEQYF. This sequence joins TRBV19 and TRBJ2-7; D may be TRBD1 (6 bases). The CDR3 runs 14 residues. Germline V gene lookup returns CDR1 LNHDA and CDR2 SQIVND (reference sequence). Trimming pared 7 bases from V and 6 bases from J, leaving 19 bases between.

The chain has TRBV5-1 and TRBJ2-1; 16 bases are a match to TRBD2. The CDR3 spans 16 residues. The germline V gene encodes CDR1 SGHRS and CDR2 YFSETQ. V gave up 4 bases and J gave up 7 bases; unmatched junction bases: 5. The CDR3 bases are TGCGCCAGCAGCCCCGGGACTAGCGGGAGGGAGAATGAGCAGTTCTTC. This codes for CASSPGTSGRENEQFF.

CDR3: CSARIGGTLPSEQFF. CDR3 nucleotides: TGCAGCGCTCGGATTGGAGGGACCCTTCCCAGTGAGCAGTTCTTC. V usage is TRBV29-1 and J usage is TRBJ2-1, with D possibly matching TRBD2 (6 bases). The germline CDR1 and CDR2 sequences are SQVTM and ANQGSEA. The CDR3 is 15 amino acids. Between the trimmed V and J ends, which lost 7 bases and 9 bases, there was a span of 25 bases.

The CDR3 reads CASSQRGILNTEAFF. DNA of the CDR3: TGCGCCAGCAGCCAGCGAGGGATCTTGAACACTGAAGCTTTCTTT. V gene TRBV4-1 combines with J gene TRBJ1-1, with D unclear. The CDR3 length is 15 residues. The ends were cut back, 3 bases at V and 0 bases at J, with 11 bases in the middle. Germline CDR1 reads MGHRA; CDR2 reads YSYEKL.

The chain couples TRBV5-1 to TRBJ1-1; D unclear. V lost 1 base to trimming and J lost 3 bases, with 7 bases between them. Per the germline V gene, CDR1 is SGHRS and CDR2 is YFSETQ. The CDR3 length is 13 residues. CDR3 protein: CASSLIGDTEAFF. The DNA for the CDR3 is TGCGCCAGCAGCTTGATCGGTGACACTGAAGCTTTCTTT.

V gene TRBV4-2 combines with J gene TRBJ2-7; unclear D gene. Germline V gene lookup returns CDR1 LGHNA and CDR2 YNFKEQ. Between the trimmed V and J ends, which lost 4 bases and 0 bases, there was a span of 16 bases. The CDR3 spans 16 residues. The CDR3 DNA is TGTGCCAGCAGCCCATCCCCGCAGGTTCTCTCCTACGAGCAGTACTTC. It translates to CASSPSPQVLSYEQYF.

This clone was seen a few times. The chain has TRBV7-2 and TRBJ2-2; the D gene is possibly TRBD2 (6 bases). There are 16 residues in the CDR3. V lost 5 bases to trimming and J lost 1 base, with 14 bases between them. Germline loops: CDR1 SGHTA, CDR2 FQGNSA. This chain's CDR3 is CASSAWGLMNTGELFF. The CDR3 DNA sequence: TGTGCCAGCAGCGCATGGGGACTTATGAACACCGGGGAGCTGTTTTTT.

V usage is TRBV18 and J usage is TRBJ1-3; the match to TRBD1 covers 7 bases. V gave up 1 base and J gave up 4 bases; unmatched junction bases: 4. The CDR3 covers 15 residues. Germline-derived CDR1 and CDR2 are KGHSH and LQKENI. The CDR3 DNA is TGTGCCAGCTCACCACTCGACAGGGACGGAAACACCATATATTTT. Its protein product is CASSPLDRDGNTIYF.

V usage is TRBV6-5 and J usage is TRBJ2-3, with a weak D call TRBD1 (5 bases). V was pared by 5 bases and J by 1 base, with 13 bases between. Looked up from germline, CDR1 is MNHEY and CDR2 is SVGAGI. The CDR3 extends over 15 amino acids. The DNA of the CDR3 is TGTGCCAGCAGTAGGCGTAGGGGTGGCACAGATACGCAGTATTTT. This translates into CASSRRRGGTDTQYF.

The chain couples TRBV19 to TRBJ2-1, with D unresolved. The CDR3 runs to 15 residues. V lost 3 bases and J 5 bases, leaving 14 bases between the germline ends. Per germline, CDR1 LNHDA and CDR2 SQIVND (reference sequence). The CDR3 is CASSISRVRDNEQFF. The CDR3 bases are TGTGCCAGTAGTATCTCCCGGGTACGCGACAATGAGCAGTTCTTC.

The chain carries TRBV21-1 and TRBJ2-5; the D segment call TRBD1 is taken from the table without a DNA check. TRBV21-1 is marked as a pseudogene. The CDR3 is made up of 10 amino acids. The CDR3, as DNA: TGTGCCAGTACGCAGGAGACCCAGTACTTC. Its translation is CASTQETQYF.